This is a list of T cell receptor beta chains from one sample in a study of T cell repertoires in cytomegalovirus infection. Each CDR3 protein gets one entry after TCRdb re-called the reads with MiXCR. The data show about 530,000 distinct CDR3 sequences, around 27% seen once. The sample consisted of PBMCs. These receptors were obtained from a human donor in good health (CMV status not recorded). Some clones in this sample may be carry-over from other donors' samples. CDR3s include the opening cysteine and the closing phenylalanine or tryptophan. A D gene is named only where the DNA matches it firmly. Clone size, where shown, is once, few, many, or a class for clones that have expanded.

>-|-|TRBV12-3/TRBV12-4|TRBJ1-1
CASSSNWAVAFF
TGTGCCAGCAGCTCCAACTGGGCAGTAGCTTTCTTT
>-|-|TRBV7-9|TRBJ1-1
CASSRFQGNTEAFF
TGTGCCAGCAGCCGATTTCAGGGGAACACTGAAGCTTTCTTT
>-|-|TRBV2|TRBJ2-7
CASRPSRDKSSYEQYF
TGTGCCAGCAGGCCCTCTCGCGATAAGTCCTCCTACGAGCAGTACTTC
>-|TRBD1|TRBV6-2/TRBV6-3|TRBJ2-5
CASSQRTGTAEETQYF
TGTGCCAGCAGTCAAAGAACTGGGACAGCTGAAGAGACCCAGTACTTC
>few|TRBD1|TRBV19|TRBJ1-5
CASSTIDRGSNQPQHF
TGTGCCAGTAGTACCATCGACAGGGGTAGCAATCAGCCCCAGCATTTT
>-|TRBD1|TRBV20-1|TRBJ1-2
CSAWTGTYGYTF
TGCAGTGCTTGGACAGGGACCTATGGCTACACCTTC
>few|TRBD2|TRBV19|TRBJ2-1
CASSPVAGVGNEQFF
TGTGCCAGTAGCCCTGTGGCGGGAGTGGGCAATGAGCAGTTCTTC
>-|-|TRBV4-3|TRBJ1-1
CASSQGGEMNTEAFF
TGCGCCAGCAGCCAGGGGGGGGAGATGAACACTGAAGCTTTCTTT
>-|-|TRBV10-3|TRBJ1-3
CAIRASGNTIYF
TGTGCCATCAGAGCCTCTGGAAACACCATATATTTT
>-|-|TRBV6-2/TRBV6-3|TRBJ1-1
CASKRDPGPTEAFF
TGTGCCAGCAAAAGGGACCCCGGCCCCACTGAAGCTTTCTTT
>few|TRBD2|TRBV12-3/TRBV12-4|TRBJ2-5
CASSYPLAGMVETQYF
TGTGCCAGCAGTTACCCCCTAGCGGGAATGGTAGAGACCCAGTACTTC
>few|-|TRBV15|TRBJ1-6
CATSSPYSPLHF
TGTGCCACCAGCAGTCCGTATTCACCCCTCCACTTT
>few|-|TRBV4-3|TRBJ1-2
CASSQDAGITRGDYGYTF
TGCGCCAGCAGCCAAGATGCGGGGATAACGCGGGGAGACTATGGCTACACCTTC
>-|-|TRBV20-1|TRBJ2-1
CSASRGYNEQFF
TGCAGTGCCTCTCGGGGGTACAATGAGCAGTTCTTC
>few|TRBD2|TRBV28|TRBJ2-2
CASSSGLAGGRSGELFF
TGTGCCAGCAGTTCGGGACTAGCGGGAGGGCGGAGCGGGGAGCTGTTTTTT
>-|TRBD1|TRBV4-1|TRBJ1-2
CASSPRQGLTGYTF
TGCGCCAGCAGCCCCCGACAGGGGCTAACGGGCTACACCTTC
>once|TRBD1|TRBV20-1|TRBJ1-5
CSATGQGGNQPQHF
TGCAGTGCCACCGGACAGGGTGGCAATCAGCCCCAGCATTTT
>-|-|TRBV4-1|TRBJ1-3
CASSQDTITGPSGNTIYF
TGCGCCAGCAGCCAGGACACCATAACCGGACCCTCTGGAAACACCATATATTTT
>many|TRBD1|TRBV7-2|TRBJ2-5
CASSDRGRQETQYF
TGTGCCAGCAGCGACAGGGGGCGCCAAGAGACCCAGTACTTC
>many|-|TRBV7-8|TRBJ1-1
CASSLGTVKAFF
TGTGCCAGCAGCTTAGGCACGGTAAAAGCTTTCTTT
>few|-|TRBV12-3/TRBV12-4|TRBJ1-2
CASSLSYGGGYTF
TGTGCCAGCAGTTTGTCGTACGGGGGCGGCTACACCTTC
>-|-|TRBV2|TRBJ2-1
CASSLSGGQFF
TGTGCCAGCAGCCTTTCCGGGGGGCAGTTCTTC
>few|TRBD2|TRBV20-1|TRBJ2-1
CSAKPTGLAGAVYNEQFF
TGCAGTGCTAAACCCACGGGACTAGCGGGAGCGGTCTACAATGAGCAGTTCTTC
>few|TRBD2|TRBV4-2|TRBJ2-1
CASSHLNQAGGNEQFF
TGTGCCAGCAGCCACTTAAACCAAGCGGGGGGGAATGAGCAGTTCTTC
>few|TRBD1|TRBV6-1|TRBJ1-1
CASIEQGAGLGNTEAFF
TGTGCCAGCATTGAACAGGGGGCAGGGTTGGGGAACACTGAAGCTTTCTTT
>many|-|TRBV7-2|TRBJ2-5
CASSLEPLGYRETQYF
TGTGCCAGCAGCTTAGAGCCACTCGGGTATAGGGAGACCCAGTACTTC
>many|-|TRBV7-2|TRBJ2-5
CASSLVGGTGYQETQYF
TGTGCCAGCAGCTTAGTCGGTGGAACAGGATACCAAGAGACCCAGTACTTC
>many|-|TRBV7-2|TRBJ2-3
CASSSRGDTQYF
TGTGCCAGCAGCTCTAGGGGGGATACGCAGTATTTT
>many|TRBD2|TRBV7-8|TRBJ2-3
CASSFGLAGPTDTQYF
TGTGCCAGCAGCTTCGGACTAGCGGGGCCCACAGATACGCAGTATTTT
>-|-|TRBV6-6|TRBJ2-5
CASSTRGQQGVATQYF
TGTGCCAGCAGTACCCGGGGGCAACAGGGCGTTGCGACCCAGTACTTC
>few|-|TRBV7-6|TRBJ2-1
CASSLAGEVGEQFF
TGTGCCAGCAGCTTAGCGGGAGAGGTTGGGGAGCAGTTCTTC
>many|-|TRBV7-2|TRBJ1-5
CASSVRRGFNQPQHF
TGTGCCAGCAGCGTCCGGCGGGGTTTCAATCAGCCCCAGCATTTT
>many|-|TRBV24-1|TRBJ2-2
CATSDGQGWITGELFF
TGTGCCACCAGTGACGGCCAGGGTTGGATAACCGGGGAGCTGTTTTTT
>-|TRBD1|TRBV3-1|TRBJ1-1
CASSQNRQILKGQAEAFF
TGTGCCAGCAGCCAAAATCGCCAAATATTAAAAGGACAGGCTGAAGCTTTCTTT
>-|-|TRBV6-5|TRBJ1-4
CASSSPSTDGEKLFF
TGTGCCAGCAGCTCCCCTTCGACGGATGGAGAAAAACTGTTTTTT
>few|-|TRBV7-9|TRBJ2-1
CASSPQRDNSYNEQFF
TGTGCCAGCAGCCCACAGCGGGACAACTCCTACAATGAGCAGTTCTTC
>once|-|TRBV6-6|TRBJ2-7
CTSAGTGEAYEQYF
TGTACCAGCGCCGGCACAGGAGAGGCCTACGAGCAGTACTTC
>-|-|TRBV19|TRBJ2-6
CASRGTGGASGANVLTF
TGTGCCAGTAGGGGAACAGGGGGGGCCTCTGGGGCCAACGTCCTGACTTTC
>many|-|TRBV7-2|TRBJ2-2
CASRPRVPSSGELFF
TGTGCCAGCCGGCCCCGGGTGCCTAGTTCCGGGGAGCTGTTTTTT
>-|-|TRBV6-1|TRBJ2-3
CASRVGRSTDTQYF
TGTGCCAGCAGGGTGGGCCGTAGCACAGATACGCAGTATTTT
>few|-|TRBV10-1|TRBJ1-2
CASPGDSPPNYGYTF
TGCGCCAGCCCCGGAGATTCCCCTCCTAACTATGGCTACACCTTC
>-|-|TRBV7-9|TRBJ1-2
CASSLEGLRDRGYTF
TGTGCCAGCAGCTTAGAGGGGCTCAGGGATCGTGGCTACACCTTC
>few|-|TRBV29-1|TRBJ1-1
CSVGEFGAEAFF
TGCAGCGTTGGCGAATTCGGGGCTGAAGCTTTCTTT
>few|-|TRBV4-3|TRBJ1-2
CASSQERGSVNFYGYTF
TGCGCCAGCAGCCAAGAAAGAGGGTCTGTAAACTTCTATGGCTACACCTTC
>-|TRBD2|TRBV7-2|TRBJ2-3
CASSSPLAGVPDTQYF
TGTGCCAGCAGCTCCCCGCTAGCGGGAGTACCAGATACGCAGTATTTT
>-|-|TRBV5-1|TRBJ2-5
CASSLFVEETQYF
TGCGCCAGCAGCTTGTTCGTAGAAGAGACCCAGTACTTC
>-|-|TRBV28|TRBJ2-7
CASSPLSRRASSYEQYF
TGTGCCAGCAGTCCCCTATCAAGACGGGCAAGTTCCTACGAGCAGTACTTC
>-|-|TRBV7-6|TRBJ1-5
CASSDVGGQPQHF
TGTGCCAGCAGCGACGTGGGGGGTCAGCCCCAGCATTTT
>few|-|TRBV9|TRBJ2-1
CASSVGGDYNEQFF
TGTGCCAGCAGCGTAGGTGGGGACTACAATGAGCAGTTCTTC
>-|TRBD1|TRBV4-1|TRBJ1-2
CASSHPGTGNGYTF
TGCGCCAGCAGCCACCCCGGGACAGGGAACGGCTACACCTTC
>-|TRBD1|TRBV6-5|TRBJ1-4
CASNNYRGATNEKLFF
TGTGCCAGCAATAATTACAGGGGAGCAACTAATGAAAAACTGTTTTTT
>few|-|TRBV19|TRBJ1-2
CASSKTGNFGYTF
TGTGCCAGTTCTAAAACCGGTAACTTTGGCTACACCTTC
>many|-|TRBV11-1|TRBJ2-5
CASSQEGETQYF
TGTGCCAGCAGCCAAGAAGGGGAGACCCAGTACTTC
>many|-|TRBV7-9|TRBJ1-1
CASSSHLRFTGTEAFF
TGTGCCAGCAGCTCCCATTTGCGATTTACGGGGACTGAAGCTTTCTTT
>many|-|TRBV19|TRBJ2-3
CASSQGTDTQYF
TGTGCCAGTAGTCAAGGCACAGATACGCAGTATTTT